This is a list of T cell receptor beta chains from one sample in a study of T-cell memory formation after mild COVID-19. TCRdb used MiXCR to reprocess the 5' RACE reads, holding one entry per CDR3 protein. The table records about 360,000 distinct CDR3 sequences, about 15% of them present only once. The specimen sequenced was PBMCs or a T cell subset sorted from them (not recorded which). These receptors all stem from a man between 18 and 35 years old who had mild COVID-19 (a few samples of this study predate the infection). Cell type and time point are not known. Both conserved end residues are part of each CDR3. A D gene is named only where the DNA matches it firmly. Some rows have no size entry. The others give once, few or many, or a class for an expanded clone.

j_gene: TRBJ2-7; abundance: few; v_gene: TRBV29-1; d_gene: TRBD1; CDR3nt: TGCAGCGTTTATGGACAGGGGGCGTACGAGCAGTACTTC; CDR3aa: CSVYGQGAYEQYF
j_gene: TRBJ1-3; abundance: -; v_gene: TRBV20-1; d_gene: -; CDR3nt: TGCAGTGCTACCACAAGTGGAAACACCATATATTTT; CDR3aa: CSATTSGNTIYF
j_gene: TRBJ1-1; abundance: -; v_gene: TRBV12-3/TRBV12-4; d_gene: -; CDR3nt: TGTGCCAGCAGTTTACCCTTGGGGAGGGGAGGTACTGAAGCTTTCTTT; CDR3aa: CASSLPLGRGGTEAFF
j_gene: TRBJ2-3; abundance: -; v_gene: TRBV6-2/TRBV6-3; d_gene: TRBD2; CDR3nt: TGTGCCACCCATCTAGCGGGGGGTGATACGCAGTATTTT; CDR3aa: CATHLAGGDTQYF
j_gene: TRBJ1-2; abundance: many; v_gene: TRBV20-1; d_gene: -; CDR3nt: TGCAGTGCTATAGAGGGAGCTAACTATGGCTACACCTTC; CDR3aa: CSAIEGANYGYTF
j_gene: TRBJ1-2; abundance: many; v_gene: TRBV4-1; d_gene: -; CDR3nt: TGCGCCAGCAGCCAAGAATCCGGGTATGGCTACACCTTC; CDR3aa: CASSQESGYGYTF
j_gene: TRBJ2-4; abundance: -; v_gene: TRBV6-5; d_gene: -; CDR3nt: TGTGCCAGCAGTTACAACCCCGTCGGGCAAAACATTCAGTACTTC; CDR3aa: CASSYNPVGQNIQYF
j_gene: TRBJ1-2; abundance: few; v_gene: TRBV9; d_gene: -; CDR3nt: TGTGCCAGCAGCGTAGCTGGAGGAGCCTCTCGCTACACCTTC; CDR3aa: CASSVAGGASRYTF
j_gene: TRBJ2-2; abundance: few; v_gene: TRBV4-2; d_gene: -; CDR3nt: TGTGCCAGCAGCCAAAGGGGGGCGAACACCGGGGAGCTGTTTTTT; CDR3aa: CASSQRGANTGELFF
j_gene: TRBJ2-5; abundance: -; v_gene: TRBV7-9; d_gene: -; CDR3nt: TGTGCCAGCAGCTCAGTAAGGACAGCTTACCAAGAGACCCAGTACTTC; CDR3aa: CASSSVRTAYQETQYF
j_gene: TRBJ2-7; abundance: -; v_gene: TRBV7-9; d_gene: -; CDR3nt: TGTGCCAGCAGCGCCCCGTCGGCGGGCCCCTACGAGCAGTACTTC; CDR3aa: CASSAPSAGPYEQYF
j_gene: TRBJ2-1; abundance: -; v_gene: TRBV6-2/TRBV6-3; d_gene: -; CDR3nt: TGTGCCAGCAGTTACTCGAAGGGAGGTGAGCAGTTCTTC; CDR3aa: CASSYSKGGEQFF
j_gene: TRBJ2-3; abundance: few; v_gene: TRBV4-1; d_gene: TRBD1; CDR3nt: TGCGCCAGCAGGGACAGGGGGTTGACAGATACGCAGTATTTT; CDR3aa: CASRDRGLTDTQYF
j_gene: TRBJ1-2; abundance: few; v_gene: TRBV9; d_gene: -; CDR3nt: TGTGCCAGCAGCCCGGACCCCTTTACACGGAACTATGGCTACACCTTC; CDR3aa: CASSPDPFTRNYGYTF
j_gene: TRBJ1-4; abundance: many; v_gene: TRBV20-1; d_gene: -; CDR3nt: TGCAGTGCTAGAGATGTGGTGGGTGGTGAAAAACTGTTTTTT; CDR3aa: CSARDVVGGEKLFF
j_gene: TRBJ1-5; abundance: many; v_gene: TRBV11-1; d_gene: -; CDR3nt: TGTGCCAGCAGCCCTAGTACGGACCAGCCCCAGCATTTT; CDR3aa: CASSPSTDQPQHF